This T cell receptor (beta chain) stems from a study of TIL therapy for anti-PD-1-resistant metastatic lung cancer. Study context: Patients had a median age of approximately 57 years (range about 35-85). A few tumors were EGFR-mutant and two were ALK-rearranged.

Time point specified: pre-treatment sample, taken before nivolumab and TIL therapy. This was the immunoSEQ v3 assay. Profiling relied on immunoSEQ multiplex PCR, and the TCRdb table lists in-frame clones only, not all of them. The sample includes tens of thousands of clones, 65% to 90% of them seen just once. The CDR3 runs 15 residues. After removal of 5 bases from V and 2 bases from J, the junction contained 4 bases not matched to a gene. Germline lookup yields CDR1 PRHDT and CDR2 FYEKMQ (reference sequence). The chain is built from TRBV13 and TRBJ2-7; 12 nucleotides align to TRBD2. This receptor was obtained from a person aged 25-85 years with non-small cell lung cancer. The specimen was blood, collected at baseline. CDR3 region: CASSPRLAGAYEQYF. CDR3 DNA sequence: TGTGCCAGCAGCCCGCGACTAGCGGGAGCCTACGAGCAGTACTTC. Complete variable domain (other parts from reference TRBV13 and TRBJ2-7): AAGVIQSPRHLIKEKRETATLKCYPIPRHDTVYWYQQGPGQDPQFLISFYEKMQSDKGSIPDRFSAQQFSDYHSELNMSSLELGDSALYFCASSPRLAGAYEQYFGPGTRLTVT.